Below are 28 T cell receptor beta chains sequenced from a single sample in a study of cytomegalovirus exposure and HLA in healthy donors. Primers included in the PCR were 60 Vbeta and 13 Jbeta primers. Here immunoSEQ multiplex PCR was the method, and the copy in TCRdb shows in-frame clones only, minus some. The data show under 150,000 clones, more than 70% seen once. Material for sequencing was PBMCs. The receptors originated from a woman between 40 and 50 years old in good health and CMV-seronegative.

V and J are TRBV5-1 and TRBJ2-3; tentative D call: TRBD2 (5 bases). V shed 3 bases and J shed 2 bases, with 7 bases lying between them. The length of the CDR3 is 13 residues. The germline V gene encodes CDR1 SGHRS and CDR2 YFSETQ. CDR3 in amino acids: CASSSGSTDTQYF. The DNA of the CDR3 is TGCGCCAGCAGCTCGGGGTCCACAGATACGCAGTATTTT.

The chain carries TRBV9 and TRBJ2-3, with 8 bases matching TRBD2. The CDR3 contains 16 residues. V gave up 4 bases and J gave up 2 bases; unmatched junction bases: 9. Per the germline V gene, CDR1 is SGDLS and CDR2 is YYNGEE. CDR3 bases: TGTGCCAGCAGCTCGCCCGGGGGGGGAATCACAGATACGCAGTATTTT. This gives the protein CASSSPGGGITDTQYF. Drawing the rest from reference TRBV9 and TRBJ2-3, the complete variable domain is DSGVTQTPKHLITATGQRVTLRCSPRSGDLSVYWYQQSLDQGLQFLIQYYNGEERAKGNILERFSAQQFPDLHSELNLSSLELGDSALYFCASSSPGGGITDTQYFGPGTRLTVL.

This chain connects TRBV9 to TRBJ2-1; 9 bases are a match to TRBD2. V lost 0 bases and J lost 8; bases outside the gene matches: 6. Per the germline V gene, CDR1 is SGDLS and CDR2 is YYNGEE. The CDR3 extends over 15 amino acids. This CDR3 reads CASSVALAGRDEQFF. CDR3 bases: TGTGCCAGCAGCGTAGCTCTAGCGGGGCGCGATGAGCAGTTCTTC. Full variable domain (missing parts from reference TRBV9 and TRBJ2-1): DSGVTQTPKHLITATGQRVTLRCSPRSGDLSVYWYQQSLDQGLQFLIQYYNGEERAKGNILERFSAQQFPDLHSELNLSSLELGDSALYFCASSVALAGRDEQFFGPGTRLTVL.

This clone has a single count. The chain uses TRBV7-9 and TRBJ2-2, with TRBD2 identical over 9 bases. Germline CDR1 and CDR2: SEHNR and FQNEAQ (reference sequence). The CDR3 spans 16 residues. With 1 base clipped from V and 6 bases from J, the junction kept 6 bases outside the gene matches. This chain's CDR3 is CASSLDGLAKAGELFF. In nucleotides, the CDR3 is TGTGCCAGCAGCTTAGATGGACTAGCGAAGGCCGGGGAGCTGTTTTTT.

The chain links TRBV25-1 to TRBJ1-2; 8 bases match TRBD1. V lost 3 bases, J lost 0 bases, and 3 bases stayed unmatched. Germline CDR1 MGHDK, CDR2 SYGVNS. CDR3 length: 15 residues. The chain's CDR3 is CASSDDRGANYGYTF. The CDR3 nucleotides read TGTGCCAGCAGTGACGACAGGGGCGCTAACTATGGCTACACCTTC.

The rearrangement joins TRBV11-2 to TRBJ1-2; tentative D call: TRBD1 (5 bases). Germline CDR1 and CDR2: SGHAT and FQNNGV. V lost 0 bases and J 4 bases, leaving 15 bases between the germline ends. The CDR3 is 16 amino acids. CDR3 residues: CASSLDRGGEGYGYTF. CDR3 sequence (DNA): TGTGCCAGCAGCTTAGATCGAGGAGGGGAGGGCTATGGCTACACCTTC.

V gene TRBV6-1 combines with J gene TRBJ2-7, with 8 bases fitting TRBD1. With V trimmed by 6 bases and J by 1 base, 5 bases remained unmatched. CDR3 length: 14 residues. From germline, CDR1 is MNHNS and CDR2 SASEGT. The CDR3 sequence is CASRQDRGSYEQYF. Written as DNA, the CDR3 is TGTGCCAGCAGGCAAGACAGGGGATCCTACGAGCAGTACTTC.

This chain joins TRBV11-3 and TRBJ2-1; possible D gene TRBD2, 6 bases. Trimming stripped 2 bases from V and 9 bases from J, with 11 bases between. The CDR3 runs to 13 residues. Germline V CDR1 and CDR2: SGHNT, YENEEA. This chain's CDR3 is CASSLNPGSEQFF. The CDR3 bases are TGTGCCAGCAGCTTAAACCCCGGGAGTGAGCAGTTCTTC.

This rearrangement joins TRBV25-1 to TRBJ1-2; no definite D call. With 1 base removed from V and 8 bases from J, the gap between germline ends came to 5 bases. This CDR3 contains 11 residues. Germline-derived CDR1 and CDR2 are MGHDK and SYGVNS. The chain's CDR3 is CASSESGGYTF. The CDR3 nucleotides are TGTGCCAGCAGTGAATCCGGGGGCTACACCTTC.

The rearrangement links TRBV18 to TRBJ2-4; D is unclear. The germline gives CDR1 KGHSH, CDR2 LQKENI. Trimming removed 0 bases at V and 0 bases at J, with 9 bases between. The CDR3 has 16 residues. DNA for the CDR3: TGTGCCAGCTCACCACCATCGACTGCAGCCAAAAACATTCAGTACTTC. Translated: CASSPPSTAAKNIQYF. The whole variable domain, filled in from reference TRBV18 and TRBJ2-4, reads NAGVMQNPRHLVRRRGQEARLRCSPMKGHSHVYWYRQLPEEGLKFMVYLQKENIIDESGMPKERFSAEFPKEGPSILRIQQVVRGDSAAYFCASSPPSTAAKNIQYFGAGTRLSVL.

The chain employs TRBV28 and TRBJ1-5; D unresolved. Per the germline V gene, CDR1 is MDHEN and CDR2 is SYDVKM. V gave up 5 bases and J gave up 5 bases, with 22 bases separating them. The length of the CDR3 is 17 residues. The CDR3 sequence is CASSHPERAGRDQPQHF. CDR3 DNA: TGTGCCAGCAGTCACCCCGAGAGGGCGGGGAGGGATCAGCCCCAGCATTTT.

This chain uses TRBV19 with TRBJ2-7; D possibly corresponds to TRBD1 (5 bases). Trimming removed 5 bases from V and 0 bases from J, with 5 bases in between. Germline CDR1 LNHDA, CDR2 SQIVND (reference sequence). The CDR3 length is 12 residues. CDR3 protein: CASSDSSYEQYF. In DNA form, the CDR3 reads TGTGCCAGTAGTGACAGCTCCTACGAGCAGTACTTC.

The chain combines TRBV6-5 with TRBJ1-4; TRBD1 is a possible D gene (5 bases). V lost 6 bases, J lost 6 bases, and 14 bases lay in between. Germline-derived CDR1 and CDR2 are MNHEY and SVGAGI. The CDR3 contains 14 residues. The CDR3 loop is CASRSGTFYEKLFF. CDR3 DNA sequence: TGTGCCAGCAGGAGCGGGACTTTTTATGAAAAACTGTTTTTT.

The chain recombines TRBV19 with TRBJ1-5; D is unclear. Germline V CDR1 and CDR2: LNHDA, SQIVND (reference sequence). The V gene lost 5 bases and the J gene lost 3 bases, with 17 bases spanning the gap. The CDR3 length is 16 residues. The CDR3 spells CASSRLSETFNQPQHF. As DNA, the CDR3 is TGTGCCAGTAGTCGCTTGTCGGAGACCTTCAATCAGCCCCAGCATTTT.

The chain has TRBV18 and TRBJ2-3; 7 nucleotides align to TRBD2. The CDR3 is 15 amino acids. With 6 bases clipped from V and 1 base from J, the junction kept 7 bases outside the gene matches. CDR1 KGHSH and CDR2 LQKENI come from the germline V gene. CDR3 coding DNA: TGTGCCAGCTCCGATGTGGGACTACGCACAGATACGCAGTATTTT. Translation: CASSDVGLRTDTQYF.

The CDR3 coding sequence is TGTGCCAGCAGTTACTCGATCGCTCCTATGAACACTGAAGCTTTCTTT. Residues: CASSYSIAPMNTEAFF. The V and J genes are TRBV6-5 and TRBJ1-1; D unclear. The CDR3 contains 16 residues. Trimming shortened V by 0 bases and J by 0 bases, and 11 bases separated the two germline ends. Germline V gene sequence: CDR1 MNHEY, CDR2 SVGAGI.

This chain uses TRBV7-9 with TRBJ1-1; D not certain. Germline V gives CDR1 SEHNR, CDR2 FQNEAQ (reference sequence). The CDR3 is made up of 12 amino acids. Trimming cost V 2 bases and J 10 bases, with 11 bases left between them. CDR3 nucleotide sequence: TGTGCCAGCAGCTTAATGGGGAGTGCAGCTTTCTTT. It yields the protein CASSLMGSAAFF.

The V and J genes are TRBV7-8 and TRBJ2-7; 8 bases map to TRBD1. V lost 1 base to trimming and J lost 1 base; unmatched junction nucleotides: 0. Per the germline V gene, CDR1 is SGHVS and CDR2 is FQNEAQ. The CDR3 runs to 14 residues. CDR3 amino acids: CASSLDRGSYEQYF. As DNA, the CDR3 is TGTGCCAGCAGCTTAGACAGGGGGTCCTACGAGCAGTACTTC.

V gene TRBV19 combines with J gene TRBJ1-4; the match to TRBD1 covers 8 bases. Germline CDR1 LNHDA, CDR2 SQIVND (reference sequence). The CDR3 runs 13 residues. V dropped 5 bases and J dropped 7; count of bases not matched to a gene: 3. The CDR3 region has the DNA TGTGCCAGTAGTGTGGACAGGGCTGAAAAACTGTTTTTT. Translated: CASSVDRAEKLFF.

The V gene is TRBV6-6, the J gene TRBJ2-4; tentative D call: TRBD1 (5 bases). The CDR3 runs to 13 residues. Germline V gene data show CDR1 as MNHNY and CDR2 as SVGAGI (reference sequence). Between the trimmed V and J ends, which lost 6 bases and 6 bases, there was a span of 12 bases. The CDR3 bases are TGTGCCAGCAGCCAGGGTTTTGGAAACATTCAGTACTTC. It codes for CASSQGFGNIQYF.

Here the CDR3 DNA reads TGTGCCAGCAGCCCGTTTTTGGAGGGTAGGAACACCATATATTTT. Amino acid sequence: CASSPFLEGRNTIYF. This sequence joins TRBV5-6 and TRBJ1-3; D unclear. V shed 4 bases and J shed 7 bases, with 18 bases lying between them. This CDR3 is built from 15 residues. From germline, CDR1 is SGHDT and CDR2 YYEEEE.

About this clone itself: A read error may account for a junction end that differs from germline. This chain connects TRBV7-2 to TRBJ2-3, with 11 bases lining up with TRBD2. CDR3 length: 12 residues. Looked up from germline, CDR1 is SGHTA and CDR2 is FQGNSA. The CDR3, as DNA: TGTGCCAGCGGCAGACTAGCGGGGAGTCCCCATTTT. Translating gives CASGRLAGSPHF.

Only one count was recorded for this clone. At one boundary the junction diverges from the germline segment, which might be a read error. V and J are TRBV7-9 and TRBJ2-7, with a weak D call TRBD2 (5 bases). The germline V gene encodes CDR1 SEHNR and CDR2 FQNEAQ (reference sequence). The CDR3 consists of 14 residues. The CDR3 is CSSSPTNPSYEQYF. For the CDR3, the DNA is TGTTCCAGCAGCCCGACTAACCCGTCCTACGAGCAGTACTTC.

The genes are TRBV6-5 and TRBJ1-1, with D possibly matching TRBD1 (6 bases). This CDR3 spans 13 amino acids. Germline CDR1 is MNHEY and CDR2 is SVGAGI. Trimming took 8 bases from V and 10 from J, leaving 20 bases between them. In nucleotides, the CDR3 is TGTGCCAGCCTACCCGAAGGGGGTAGAGCAGCTTTCTTT. Its protein is CASLPEGGRAAFF.

V is TRBV10-2 and J is TRBJ2-2; a possible D gene is TRBD1 (6 bases). In germline, CDR1 is WSHSY, CDR2 SAAADI. V lost 1 base and J lost 0, with 9 bases in between. This CDR3 has 16 amino acids. CDR3 amino acids: CASSEYRTANTGELFF. The CDR3 DNA follows: TGCGCCAGCAGTGAGTACAGGACAGCGAACACCGGGGAGCTGTTTTTT.

The V gene is TRBV2, the J gene TRBJ2-1, with D uncertain. The CDR3 contains 12 residues. The germline V and J ends were trimmed by 7 bases and 8 bases, with 12 bases remaining between them. Germline CDR1 reads SNHLY; CDR2 reads FYNNEI. The CDR3 DNA reads as TGTGCCAGCAAATACTCTGCCCATGAGCAGTTCTTC. This codes for CASKYSAHEQFF.

This chain uses TRBV4-1 with TRBJ1-3; D perhaps matches TRBD1 (6 bases). The length of the CDR3 is 16 residues. Germline V CDR1 and CDR2: MGHRA, YSYEKL. Trimming shortened V by 4 bases and J by 0 bases, and 13 bases separated the two germline ends. As DNA, the CDR3 is TGCGCCAGCAGCCTCCAGACAGGTTTCTCTGGAAACACCATATATTTT. Its translation is CASSLQTGFSGNTIYF.

The chain carries TRBV2 and TRBJ1-1, with D unclear. The ends were cut back, 4 bases at V and 1 base at J, with 10 bases in the middle. Germline CDR1 is SNHLY and CDR2 is FYNNEI. CDR3 size: 14 residues. The DNA of the CDR3 is TGTGCCAGCAGTGTACGGGGAAGGAACACTGAAGCTTTCTTT. This translates into CASSVRGRNTEAFF.